One sample yielded the 23 T cell receptor beta chains listed below, sequenced in a study of Graves' ophthalmopathy and Graves' hyperthyroidism. RNA transcripts were the source from which TCR beta CDR3 regions were amplified. An initial RT-PCR round employing HTBI primers preceded a second-round multiplex PCR. MiXCR was run by TCRdb on the multiplex PCR reads, yielding one entry per CDR3 protein. The sample consists of about 220,000 distinct CDR3 sequences, about 22% of them appearing once. The sample comprised peripheral blood. These receptors came from a woman in her 50s with Graves' ophthalmopathy.

The chain couples TRBV6-4 to TRBJ2-7; 12 nucleotides line up with TRBD2. The CDR3 totals 17 residues. Germline V gene data show CDR1 as MRHNA and CDR2 as SNTAGT. Germline trimming cut 6 bases from V and 0 bases from J; bases unmatched to any gene: 9. CDR3 sequence (DNA): TGTGCCAGCAGGCTGACTAGCGGGAGAGAGTACTCCTACGAGCAGTACTTC. This gives the protein CASRLTSGREYSYEQYF.

This chain connects TRBV6-1 to TRBJ1-5; D is unresolved. The length of the CDR3 is 13 residues. Germline V gene data show CDR1 as MNHNS and CDR2 as SASEGT. V was clipped by 3 bases and J by 5 bases, with 8 bases between them. The CDR3 spells CASSERIDQPQHF. The CDR3 bases are TGTGCCAGCAGTGAGCGGATCGATCAGCCCCAGCATTTT.

This clonotype appeared many times. The chain uses TRBV6-5 and TRBJ1-5; D remains ambiguous. Germline-derived CDR1 and CDR2 are MNHEY and SVGAGI. V shed 2 bases and J shed 1 base, with 6 bases lying between them. This CDR3 is built from 14 residues. The CDR3 region is CASSYRESNQPQHF. The DNA for the CDR3 is TGTGCCAGCAGTTACAGGGAAAGCAATCAGCCCCAGCATTTT.

The table lists this clonotype with many counts. V gene TRBV6-1 combines with J gene TRBJ1-2, with TRBD1 as a possible D gene (5 bases). The V gene lost 2 bases and the J gene lost 4 bases, with 11 bases spanning the gap. The CDR3 runs 14 residues. Germline V lookup: CDR1 MNHNS, CDR2 SASEGT. In DNA form, the CDR3 reads TGTGCCAGCAGTGAAATCCAGGGCGTCTATGGCTACACCTTC. This gives the protein CASSEIQGVYGYTF.

This clonotype came up many times. V gene TRBV18 combines with J gene TRBJ1-1, with a weak D call TRBD1 (5 bases). CDR1 KGHSH and CDR2 LQKENI come from the germline V gene. The CDR3 covers 18 residues. The V end lost 1 base, the J end lost 1 base, and 19 bases lay between the germline ends. Here the CDR3 reads CASSPLAIGATSNTEAFF. Here the CDR3 DNA reads TGTGCCAGCTCACCACTAGCGATTGGGGCGACATCGAACACTGAAGCTTTCTTT.

In its sample, this clonotype was seen once. The chain is built from TRBV6-1 and TRBJ2-4; 9 positions agree with TRBD2. The CDR3 totals 15 residues. V lost 6 bases, J lost 3 bases, and 6 bases stayed unmatched. The V gene's germline CDR1 is MNHNS and CDR2 SASEGT. CDR3 nucleotides: TGTGCCAGCAGGCGGGGGGGGGCTGGCAAAAACATTCAGTACTTC. Protein sequence: CASRRGGAGKNIQYF.

J is TRBJ2-5 and V is TRBV12-3 or TRBV12-4; no firm D call. This CDR3 contains 15 residues. Trimming took off 1 base at V and 1 base at J, with 10 bases between the two ends. CDR3 sequence: CASSLVGLPQETQYF. The CDR3 DNA reads as TGTGCCAGCAGTTTAGTCGGCCTCCCCCAAGAGACCCAGTACTTC.

This clonotype has ten or more counts. V usage is TRBV11-2 and J usage is TRBJ2-3; 7 bases match TRBD1. The CDR3 totals 15 residues. V shed 5 bases, J shed 3 bases, and the junction held 8 bases outside the gene matches. Germline loops: CDR1 SGHAT, CDR2 FQNNGV. In DNA form, the CDR3 reads TGTGCCAGCAGCGAACCGGGACAGAGAACAGATACGCAGTATTTT. Translation: CASSEPGQRTDTQYF.

At least ten counts were recorded for this clonotype. The chain joins TRBV20-1 to TRBJ2-4; TRBD2 is a possible D gene (6 bases). This CDR3 contains 15 residues. With 5 bases removed from V and 3 bases from J, the gap between germline ends came to 17 bases. The germline gives CDR1 DFQATT, CDR2 SNEGSKA (reference sequence). CDR3 DNA: TGCAGTGCTGCGTCCTTAGGGCGGGACAAAAACATTCAGTACTTC. Protein product: CSAASLGRDKNIQYF.

The table lists this clonotype with many counts. The CDR3 nucleotides read TGTGCCAGCAGCTTGAGGTTAGCGGCAGAGACCCAGTACTTC. This translates into CASSLRLAAETQYF. The chain uses TRBV11-1 and TRBJ2-5, with TRBD2 as a possible D gene (6 bases). V lost 3 bases to trimming and J lost 4 bases, with 12 bases between them. Germline loops: CDR1 SGHAT, CDR2 FQDESV (reference sequence). The CDR3 has 14 amino acids. The full variable domain, its missing parts supplied by reference TRBV11-1 and TRBJ2-5, is EAEVAQSPRYKITEKSQAVAFWCDPISGHATLYWYRQILGQGPELLVQFQDESVVDDSQLPKDRFSAERLKGVDSTLKIQPAELGDSAMYLCASSLRLAAETQYFGPGTRLLVL.

The V call is TRBV27, the J call TRBJ1-6, with D perhaps TRBD1 (5 bases). The V and J ends lost 6 bases and 9 bases respectively, with 12 bases between them. Germline lookup yields CDR1 MNHEY and CDR2 SMNVEV (reference sequence). The CDR3 totals 13 residues. The CDR3 bases are TGTGCCAGCAGGGGCGCAGGGAGTTCACCCCTCCACTTT. Amino acid sequence: CASRGAGSSPLHF.

The rearrangement joins TRBV12-3 or TRBV12-4 to TRBJ1-2, with no clear D. Trimming left V 8 bases short and J 2 bases short, with 18 bases between. The CDR3 extends over 15 amino acids. The CDR3 here is CASAEGSSSNYGYTF. The DNA of the CDR3 is TGTGCCAGCGCTGAGGGCAGTTCCTCAAACTATGGCTACACCTTC.

Turning to this clonotype: A junction boundary mismatches the germline segment, possibly from a read error. J is TRBJ2-7 and V is TRBV6-5; possible D gene TRBD1, 5 bases. There are 12 residues in the CDR3. Per germline, CDR1 MNHEY and CDR2 SVGAGI. CDR3: CASSSDSYEQCF. The CDR3 DNA is TGTGCCAGCAGTTCCGACAGTTACGAGCAGTGCTTC.

Many counts were recorded for this clonotype. The V and J genes are TRBV29-1 and TRBJ1-2, with 7 bases matching TRBD1. The CDR3 has 14 residues. Per the germline V gene, CDR1 is SQVTM and CDR2 is ANQGSEA. With 6 bases clipped from V and 2 bases from J, the junction kept 9 bases outside the gene matches. The CDR3 sequence is CSVNARDSNYGYTF. CDR3 DNA sequence: TGCAGCGTCAACGCAAGGGACAGCAACTATGGCTACACCTTC.

Many counts were recorded for this clonotype. The rearrangement joins TRBV5-4 to TRBJ2-3; TRBD2 is a possible D gene (5 bases). The CDR3 contains 17 residues. Trimming took off 3 bases at V and 4 bases at J, with 21 bases between the two ends. CDR1 and CDR2 (germline): SGHNT, YYREEE (reference sequence). The CDR3 sequence: CASSSDRPGPGADTQYF. For the CDR3, the DNA is TGTGCCAGCAGCTCTGATCGGCCAGGACCCGGGGCAGATACGCAGTATTTT.

This clonotype has a count of ten or more. The V call is TRBV7-2, the J call TRBJ2-7; 7 nucleotides align to TRBD2. Trimming removed 3 bases from V and 7 bases from J; junction bases left unmatched: 6. In germline, CDR1 is SGHTA, CDR2 FQGNSA. The length of the CDR3 is 13 residues. The CDR3 here is CASSFAGESEQYF. CDR3 bases: TGTGCCAGCAGCTTCGCGGGAGAGAGTGAGCAGTACTTC.

This clonotype was seen at least ten times. This chain uses TRBV6-1 with TRBJ2-5, with D perhaps assigned TRBD1 or TRBD2 (5 bases each). The CDR3 extends over 13 amino acids. CDR1 and CDR2 from the germline V gene are MNHNS and SASEGT. Trimming stripped 6 bases from V and 3 bases from J, with 11 bases between. The DNA of the CDR3 is TGTGCCAGCAGCCAATGGGGGAAAGAGACCCAGTACTTC. Translated: CASSQWGKETQYF.

This clonotype has a count of ten or more. The gene calls are TRBV12-3 or TRBV12-4 and TRBJ2-3; the D is unclear. The V and J ends lost 3 bases and 2 bases respectively, with 6 bases between them. This CDR3 is built from 13 residues. Here the CDR3 DNA reads TGTGCCAGCAGTTTCACAGTCACAGATACGCAGTATTTT. It codes for CASSFTVTDTQYF.

This clonotype came up many times. This chain joins TRBV20-1 and TRBJ1-5; TRBD1 is a possible D gene (5 bases). CDR3 length: 15 residues. The germline V gene has CDR1 DFQATT and CDR2 SNEGSKA (reference sequence). V was pared by 3 bases and J by 0 bases, with 12 bases between. The CDR3: CSARSLGDSNQPQHF. The CDR3 region has the DNA TGCAGTGCTAGGTCATTAGGGGATAGCAATCAGCCCCAGCATTTT.

The table lists this clonotype with many counts. V is TRBV3-1 and J is TRBJ2-2, with 9 positions matching TRBD1. V lost 4 bases to trimming and J lost 4 bases; unmatched junction nucleotides: 7. The CDR3 contains 16 residues. From germline, CDR1 is LGHDT and CDR2 YNNKEL (reference sequence). The CDR3 nucleotides are TGTGCCAGCAGCCCTAGGACAGGGGCGGGCACCGGGGAGCTGTTTTTT. Translating gives CASSPRTGAGTGELFF.

The gene calls are TRBV20-1 and TRBJ2-7, with 11 bases aligning to TRBD2. The CDR3 is made up of 14 amino acids. Germline V lookup: CDR1 DFQATT, CDR2 SNEGSKA (reference sequence). V was clipped by 6 bases and J by 3 bases; unmatched bases: 7. CDR3 sequence reads: CSARSGRVDYEQYF. The DNA of the CDR3 is TGCAGTGCCCGTAGCGGGAGGGTAGACTACGAGCAGTACTTC.

To note about this clonotype: Relative to the germline gene, one junction end is altered; a read error may explain this. The rearrangement links TRBV18 to TRBJ2-5; D is uncertain. The CDR3 consists of 12 residues. The germline V gene encodes CDR1 KGHSH and CDR2 LQKENI. CDR3 sequence (DNA): TGTGCCGGCTCACCCCTCCAAGAGACCCAGTACTTC. This translates into CAGSPLQETQYF.

This clonotype has a count of ten or more. The genes are TRBV6-5 and TRBJ2-5; D is uncertain. The V gene lost 0 bases and the J gene lost 2 bases, with 7 bases spanning the gap. This CDR3 comprises 14 residues. Germline-derived CDR1 and CDR2 are MNHEY and SVGAGI. This chain's CDR3 is CASSYSLWQETQYF. The CDR3 DNA reads as TGTGCCAGCAGTTACTCGCTCTGGCAAGAGACCCAGTACTTC.